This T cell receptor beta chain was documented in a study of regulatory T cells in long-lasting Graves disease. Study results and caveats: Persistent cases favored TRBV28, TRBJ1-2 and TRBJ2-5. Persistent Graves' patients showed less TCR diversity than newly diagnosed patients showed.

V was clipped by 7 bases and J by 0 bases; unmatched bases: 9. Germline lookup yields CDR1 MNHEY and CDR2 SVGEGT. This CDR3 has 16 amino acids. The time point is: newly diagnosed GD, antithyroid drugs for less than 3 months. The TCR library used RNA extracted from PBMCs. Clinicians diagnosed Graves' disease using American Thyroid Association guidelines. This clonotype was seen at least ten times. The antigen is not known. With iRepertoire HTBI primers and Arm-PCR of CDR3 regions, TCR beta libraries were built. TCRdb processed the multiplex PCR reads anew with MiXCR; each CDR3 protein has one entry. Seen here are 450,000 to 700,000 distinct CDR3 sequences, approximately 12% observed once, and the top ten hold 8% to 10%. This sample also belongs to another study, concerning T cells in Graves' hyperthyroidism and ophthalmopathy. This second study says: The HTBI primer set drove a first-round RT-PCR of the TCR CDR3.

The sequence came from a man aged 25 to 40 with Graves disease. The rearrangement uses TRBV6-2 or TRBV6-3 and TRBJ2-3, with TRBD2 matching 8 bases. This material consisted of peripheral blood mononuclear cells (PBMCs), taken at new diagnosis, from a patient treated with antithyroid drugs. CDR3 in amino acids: CASKPRGAYSTDTQYF. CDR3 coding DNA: TGTGCCAGCAAACCGCGGGGGGCCTATAGCACAGATACGCAGTATTTT.